The rows below give T cell receptor beta chains drawn from one sample of a study of lymphopenia after photon versus proton radiotherapy. Assay: immunoSEQ multiplex PCR; the TCRdb copy retains only in-frame clones and omits some. The repertoire holds 55,000 to 70,000 clones, about nine tenths seen once, with roughly 2.7% in the top ten. The sequences come from peripheral blood, collected from a patient treated with photon-based radiotherapy. All receptors come from a woman aged 70-85 years with pancreatic cancer. The CDR3 runs from the conserved cysteine through the conserved F or W. The D gene is left open where the match is weak. The listing skips clone size in some rows; elsewhere it reads once, few, many or a size class.

j_gene,d_gene,v_gene,abundance,CDR3aa,CDR3nt
TRBJ1-5,-,TRBV5-1,-,CASSLDPTGQGNQPQHF,TGCGCCAGCAGCTTGGACCCAACCGGACAAGGCAATCAGCCCCAGCATTTT
TRBJ1-3,-,TRBV2,-,CASSGFGELFGGDTIYF,TGTGCCAGCAGTGGGTTTGGGGAACTGTTTGGTGGAGACACCATATATTTT
TRBJ2-1,-,TRBV27,-,CASSRADYNEQFF,TGTGCCAGCAGTAGGGCGGATTACAATGAGCAGTTCTTC
TRBJ2-7,TRBD2,TRBV5-5,-,CASSPGTSGRDSYEQYF,TGTGCCAGCAGTCCTGGGACTAGCGGGAGGGACTCCTACGAGCAGTACTTC
TRBJ1-5,-,TRBV7-9,-,CASSSGPTGPQPQHF,TGTGCCAGCAGCTCCGGACCCACAGGGCCTCAGCCCCAGCATTTT
TRBJ2-7,TRBD1,TRBV6-5,-,CASSYSGQIHSYEQYF,TGTGCCAGCAGTTACTCGGGACAGATTCACTCCTACGAGCAGTACTTC
TRBJ1-2,-,TRBV18,few,CASSPRDRGHGYTF,TGTGCCAGCTCACCACGGGACCGGGGACATGGCTACACCTTC
TRBJ2-7,TRBD2,TRBV13,-,CASSFFRGREGVYEQYF,TGTGCCAGCAGTTTTTTCCGAGGGCGGGAGGGGGTCTACGAGCAGTACTTC
TRBJ1-3,-,TRBV4-1,few,CASSQEPGNSGNTIYF,TGCGCCAGCAGCCAAGAACCGGGAAACTCTGGAAACACCATATATTTT
TRBJ1-5,TRBD1,TRBV12-5,once,CASGLTGDPDQPQHF,TGTGCTAGCGGTTTGACAGGGGACCCCGATCAGCCCCAGCATTTT
TRBJ1-2,-,TRBV6-6,-,CASSYRAPGRYGYTF,TGTGCCAGCAGTTACAGGGCCCCGGGACGATATGGCTACACCTTC
TRBJ2-1,-,TRBV28,-,CASTYRTSPYEQFF,TGTGCCAGCACCTATCGGACCAGCCCCTATGAGCAGTTCTTC
TRBJ2-2,-,TRBV10-3,-,CAIKDTGELFF,TGTGCCATCAAGGATACCGGGGAGCTGTTTTTT
TRBJ2-1,-,TRBV6-1,-,CATSRPQVYNEQFF,TGTGCCACCAGCCGACCACAGGTTTACAATGAGCAGTTCTTC
TRBJ2-1,TRBD2,TRBV14,-,CASSQEGLAGGPGVDEQFF,TGTGCCAGCAGCCAAGAAGGACTAGCGGGAGGGCCAGGCGTCGATGAGCAGTTCTTC
TRBJ1-2,-,TRBV2,-,CASRDTPNYGYTF,TGTGCCAGCAGGGACACCCCTAACTATGGCTACACCTTC
TRBJ1-5,-,TRBV27,-,CASSSRDPGRQNHQPQHF,TGTGCCAGCAGTTCTCGGGACCCCGGGAGACAAAACCATCAGCCCCAGCATTTT
TRBJ2-3,TRBD2,TRBV19,-,CASSRGDGGTDTQYF,TGTGCCAGTAGTCGGGGGGATGGGGGCACAGATACGCAGTATTTT
TRBJ2-7,TRBD2,TRBV7-6,-,CASSLDPGRRYEQYF,TGTGCCAGCAGCTTAGATCCCGGGAGGAGGTACGAGCAGTACTTC
TRBJ2-2,-,TRBV28,few,CASSLAGITGELFF,TGTGCCAGCAGTTTAGCGGGAATCACCGGGGAGCTGTTTTTT
TRBJ2-3,-,TRBV7-2,-,CASSFAATRYSTDTQYF,TGTGCCAGCAGCTTCGCCGCCACGCGCTATAGCACAGATACGCAGTATTTT
TRBJ2-5,TRBD1,TRBV5-4,-,CASSFKGQGGETQYF,TGTGCCAGCAGCTTTAAGGGACAGGGCGGAGAGACCCAGTACTTC
TRBJ2-1,-,TRBV14,-,CASRGAGPTYNEQFF,TGTGCCAGCAGGGGTGCGGGGCCCACCTACAATGAGCAGTTCTTC
TRBJ2-7,-,TRBV7-9,-,CASSLLGDASYEQYF,TGTGCCAGCAGCTTATTGGGGGACGCCTCCTACGAGCAGTACTTC
TRBJ1-1,-,TRBV6-6,once,CASSYGDGNTEAFF,TGTGCCAGCAGTTACGGTGATGGGAACACTGAAGCTTTCTTT
TRBJ1-5,-,TRBV19,-,CASSTTIGNQPQHF,TGTGCCAGTAGTACGACAATCGGCAATCAGCCCCAGCATTTT
TRBJ2-1,-,TRBV6-1,-,CATAGDLRFNEQFF,TGTGCCACCGCCGGGGACTTAAGGTTCAATGAGCAGTTCTTC
TRBJ2-7,-,TRBV4-1,-,CASSQGVQSHEQYF,TGCGCCAGCAGCCAAGGGGTCCAATCCCACGAGCAGTACTTC
TRBJ1-1,-,TRBV5-4,-,CASSHGGRTEAFF,TGTGCCAGCAGCCACGGGGGCCGGACTGAAGCTTTCTTT
TRBJ2-3,TRBD2,TRBV2,once,CASSPSSGKRVNTQYF,TGTGCCAGCAGTCCGTCCAGCGGGAAGAGAGTAAATACGCAGTATTTT